The clone carrying this TCR beta chain was seen many times. The entry originates in a study of T-cell reconstitution after alpha-beta-depleted transplantation in children. Using unique molecular identifiers, the investigators prepared the TCRbeta library. TCRdb fed the PCR reads into MiXCR, producing one record per CDR3 protein. The sample yields about 350,000 distinct CDR3 sequences, roughly 14% seen once. The germline V gene has CDR1 SNHLY and CDR2 FYNNEI. The CDR3 length is 12 residues. Trimming cost V 5 bases and J 3 bases, with 8 bases left between them. The chain joins TRBV2 to TRBJ2-7, with D possibly TRBD1 on 6 matching bases. This TCR derives from a human donor who donated a stem cell graft to a child with Fanconi anemia. This sample comprised PBMCs, obtained from the stem cell graft. The CDR3 sequence is CASSRDNYEQYF. CDR3 in DNA: TGTGCCAGCAGTCGGGACAACTACGAGCAGTACTTC.